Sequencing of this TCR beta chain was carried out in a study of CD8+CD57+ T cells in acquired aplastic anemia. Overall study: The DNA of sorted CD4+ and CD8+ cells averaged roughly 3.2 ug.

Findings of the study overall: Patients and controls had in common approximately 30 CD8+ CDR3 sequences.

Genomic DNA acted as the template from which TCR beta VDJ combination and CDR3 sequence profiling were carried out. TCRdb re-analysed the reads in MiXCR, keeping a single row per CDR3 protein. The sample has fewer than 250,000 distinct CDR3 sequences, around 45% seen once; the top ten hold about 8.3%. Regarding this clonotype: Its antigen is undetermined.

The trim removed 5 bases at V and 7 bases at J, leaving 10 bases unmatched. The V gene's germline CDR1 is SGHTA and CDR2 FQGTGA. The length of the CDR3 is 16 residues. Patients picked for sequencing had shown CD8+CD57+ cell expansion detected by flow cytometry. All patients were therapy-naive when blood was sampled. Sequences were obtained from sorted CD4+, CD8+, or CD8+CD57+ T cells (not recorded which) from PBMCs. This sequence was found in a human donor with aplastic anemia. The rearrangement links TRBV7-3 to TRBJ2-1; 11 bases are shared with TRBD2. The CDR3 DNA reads TGTGCCAGCAGCCCCTTAGCGGGAGGGCCTTGGAATGAGCAGTTCTTC. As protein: CASSPLAGGPWNEQFF.